The entry below gives a single T cell receptor beta chain sequence along with its context. What it binds is unknown. Since all of the isolated RNA was reverse transcribed, expressed TCRB transcripts were what got sequenced. Clones were read by immunoSEQ multiplex PCR, and TCRdb kept only the in-frame ones, dropping some. The table includes 150,000 to 200,000 clones, approximately 9.1% detected once. The data derive from a study of beta chain features in type 1 diabetes. V shed 0 bases and J 5 bases; nucleotides not matched to a gene: 3. In germline, CDR1 is SGDLS, CDR2 YYNGEE. CDR3 length equals 15 residues. Study outcomes and limitations: At VDJ recombination sites, type 1 diabetes patients had fewer insertions and more deleted nucleotides. Type 1 diabetes patients had moderately but significantly shorter TCRB CDR3s in all four CD4+ subsets. In the patient group, naive, central memory and Treg TCRB repertoires seemed more alike than in the healthy donor group.

This chain uses TRBV9 with TRBJ2-3, with 10 bases identical to TRBD2. The TCR was taken from a woman aged 25 to 39 with type 1 diabetes. Specimen: central memory CD4+ T cells from blood. CDR3 amino acids: CASSVDPSGRDTQYF. In nucleotides, the CDR3 is TGTGCCAGCAGCGTAGACCCTAGCGGGAGAGATACGCAGTATTTT. The variable domain in full, completed from reference TRBV9 and TRBJ2-3, reads DSGVTQTPKHLITATGQRVTLRCSPRSGDLSVYWYQQSLDQGLQFLIQYYNGEERAKGNILERFSAQQFPDLHSELNLSSLELGDSALYFCASSVDPSGRDTQYFGPGTRLTVL.